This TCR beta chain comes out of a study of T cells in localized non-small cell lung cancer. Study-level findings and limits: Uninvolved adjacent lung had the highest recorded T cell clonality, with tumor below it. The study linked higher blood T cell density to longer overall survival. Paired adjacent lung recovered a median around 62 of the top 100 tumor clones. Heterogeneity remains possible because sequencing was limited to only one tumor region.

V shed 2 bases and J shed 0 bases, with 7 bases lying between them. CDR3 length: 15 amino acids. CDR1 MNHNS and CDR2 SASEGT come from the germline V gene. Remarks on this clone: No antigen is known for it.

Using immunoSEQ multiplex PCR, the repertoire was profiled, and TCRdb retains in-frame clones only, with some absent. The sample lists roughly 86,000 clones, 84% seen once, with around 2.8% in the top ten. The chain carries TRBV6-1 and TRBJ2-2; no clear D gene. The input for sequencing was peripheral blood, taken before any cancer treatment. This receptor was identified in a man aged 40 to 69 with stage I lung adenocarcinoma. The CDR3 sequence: CASSEYGPNTGELFF. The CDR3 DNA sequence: TGTGCCAGCAGTGAATACGGACCGAACACCGGGGAGCTGTTTTTT.